The 14 T cell receptor beta chains reported below all come from one sample, sequenced in a study of molecular identifiers for immune sequencing clone quantification. TCRdb reanalysed the PCR reads using MiXCR and keeps one entry per CDR3 protein. Of about 510,000 distinct CDR3 sequences listed, around 25% are singletons. The source material was naive CD8+ T cells from blood, with Jurkat cell RNA spiked in. Subset noted: FACS-sorted CD8+CD4-CCR7+CD45RA+ naive T cells. These receptors all stem from a human donor in good health. Some libraries in this study had Jurkat cell RNA spiked in.

V gene TRBV7-2 combines with J gene TRBJ2-7, with a tentative D call TRBD1 (6 bases). In germline, CDR1 is SGHTA, CDR2 FQGNSA. V was clipped by 4 bases and J by 7 bases, with 17 bases between them. This CDR3 region has 14 residues. The CDR3 nucleotides are TGTGCCAGCAGCTCGAGGGACAAGGCGCCAGAGCAGTACTTC. It encodes CASSSRDKAPEQYF. The full variable domain, rest sourced from reference TRBV7-2 and TRBJ2-7, is GAGVSQSPSNKVTEKGKDVELRCDPISGHTALYWYRQSLGQGLEFLIYFQGNSAPDKSGLPSDRFSAERTGGSVSTLTIQRTQQEDSAVYLCASSSRDKAPEQYFGPGTRLTVT.

This clonotype was found many times. V gene TRBV18 combines with J gene TRBJ2-7; 7 nucleotides line up with TRBD1. The CDR3 consists of 13 residues. Germline CDR1 and CDR2: KGHSH and LQKENI. The trim removed 10 bases at V and 2 bases at J, leaving 8 bases unmatched. CDR3 sequence (DNA): TGTGCCACCGCCGGGACAGCAGCCTACGAGCAGTACTTC. It translates to CATAGTAAYEQYF.

This clonotype was detected a few times. The gene calls are TRBV3-1 and TRBJ2-5; 9 bases are a match to TRBD2. The ends lost 1 base at V and 1 base at J; junction bases unmatched: 1. This CDR3 has 15 amino acids. Germline V gives CDR1 LGHDT, CDR2 YNNKEL (reference sequence). CDR3 sequence: CASSQGLAVQETQYF. The CDR3 bases are TGTGCCAGCAGCCAAGGACTAGCGGTCCAAGAGACCCAGTACTTC.

In this sample, this clonotype turned up a few times. The rearrangement links TRBV11-2 to TRBJ2-7; possibly TRBD2 for D (7 bases). Trimming cost V 1 base and J 7 bases, with 17 bases left between them. In germline, CDR1 is SGHAT, CDR2 FQNNGV. The CDR3 sequence is 15 residues long. The chain's CDR3 is CASSLAAGALSEQYF. The CDR3 DNA is TGTGCCAGCAGCTTAGCGGCGGGGGCTCTTTCAGAGCAGTACTTC.

This clonotype was counted a few times. The rearrangement uses TRBV6-2 or TRBV6-3 and TRBJ2-7; TRBD1 matches 7 bases. V shed 6 bases, J shed 2 bases, and the junction held 13 bases outside the gene matches. In germline, CDR1 is MNHEY, CDR2 SVGEGT. This CDR3 contains 16 residues. Here the CDR3 DNA reads TGTGCCAGCAGCCAATCGACAGGGAGTTTGACCTACGAGCAGTACTTC. Protein sequence: CASSQSTGSLTYEQYF.

This chain joins TRBV10-3 and TRBJ2-5, with 10 positions matching TRBD2. CDR3 length equals 16 residues. V lost 3 bases to trimming and J lost 4 bases; unmatched junction nucleotides: 8. CDR1 is ENHRY, CDR2 SYGVKD, per germline. The CDR3 sequence: CAISEMIAGGPETQYF. The CDR3 bases are TGTGCCATCAGTGAAATGATAGCGGGGGGCCCAGAGACCCAGTACTTC.

This clonotype was seen once. A clone one base away is much larger, so this may be a read error. The chain links TRBV12-3 or TRBV12-4 to TRBJ2-3; TRBD2 aligns across 8 bases. CDR3 length: 17 amino acids. In DNA, the CDR3 is TGTGCCAGCTGTTTAACCCCCGGGGGGGGCGGGGGAGATACGCAGTATTTT. Translating it yields CASCLTPGGGGGDTQYF.

The chain couples TRBV4-3 to TRBJ2-3, with D tentatively TRBD1 or TRBD2 (5 bases each). This CDR3 is 17 amino acids long. CDR1 and CDR2 (germline): LGHNA, YSLEER. V was trimmed by 0 bases and J by 5 bases, leaving 18 bases between them. CDR3 sequence reads: CASSQDWRADGQDTQYF. For the CDR3, the DNA is TGCGCCAGCAGCCAAGATTGGCGGGCAGACGGACAAGATACGCAGTATTTT.

In this sample, this clonotype turned up a few times. Germline is not matched at one junction end, which may reflect a read error. J is TRBJ1-2 and V is TRBV29-1; the D gene is possibly TRBD1 (5 bases). Looked up from germline, CDR1 is SQVTM and CDR2 is ANQGSEA. The CDR3 length is 11 residues. The CDR3 region has the DNA TGCAGCTTTGAGGGGTCCGAGGGCTACACCTTC. Translating gives CSFEGSEGYTF.

On this clonotype: It may be a read error: a sequence one base away is much more abundant. The CDR3 DNA reads TGTGCCAGCAGCTTAGCCCGGGACAACTCCTACGGGCAGTACTTC. Translating it yields CASSLARDNSYGQYF. The V and J genes are TRBV7-2 and TRBJ2-7; TRBD1 might be the D (6 bases). From germline, CDR1 is SGHTA and CDR2 FQGNSA. The length of the CDR3 is 15 residues.

The table lists this clonotype with a few counts. As the CDR3 is not closed by the conserved phenylalanine or tryptophan, this likely results from a read error. The chain links TRBV14 to TRBJ2-7; a possible D gene is TRBD1 (7 bases). CDR1 SGHDN and CDR2 FVKESK come from the germline V gene. There are 14 residues in the CDR3. Trimming removed 2 bases from V and 1 base from J, with 9 bases in between. The CDR3 is CASSQQGGSYEQYL. The CDR3 DNA reads as TGTGCCAGCAGCCAACAGGGGGGTTCCTACGAGCAGTACCTC.

This clonotype was seen ten or more times. The chain links TRBV13 to TRBJ1-2; possible D gene TRBD1, 6 bases. The V gene's germline CDR1 is PRHDT and CDR2 FYEKMQ (reference sequence). This CDR3 is built from 15 residues. Trimming took off 2 bases at V and 2 bases at J, with 12 bases between the two ends. DNA for the CDR3: TGTGCCAGCAGCTTATCGGACAGCCTAAACTATGGCTACACCTTC. This codes for CASSLSDSLNYGYTF.

Only a few counts were recorded for this clonotype. The chain is built from TRBV11-2 and TRBJ2-5; TRBD2 agrees at 8 bases. Germline V gives CDR1 SGHAT, CDR2 FQNNGV. This CDR3 region has 19 residues. V dropped 1 base and J dropped 3; count of bases not matched to a gene: 16. The CDR3 DNA reads TGTGCCAGCAGCTTAGTGCCCGGACTAGCAAGATGGGAGGAAGAGACCCAGTACTTC. Its translation: CASSLVPGLARWEEETQYF.

Note on this clonotype: It is likely a read error, because the conserved phenylalanine at the end of the CDR3 is missing. The genes are TRBV12-3 or TRBV12-4 and TRBJ2-6, with D unresolved. The CDR3 loop spans 16 amino acids. For the CDR3, the DNA is TGTGCCAGTAGTTTAGTCCTCGCTTCTGGGGCCAACGTCCTGACTGTC. It specifies CASSLVLASGANVLTV.